The 6 T cell receptor beta chains below all came from one sample that was sequenced in a study of OX40 agonist ivuxolimab in advanced cancers. Assay: immunoSEQ multiplex PCR; the TCRdb copy retains only in-frame clones and omits some. The sample has about 80,000 clones, around 87% seen once. Material: CD4+ or CD8+ T cells sorted from blood, obtained in a trial of the OX40 agonist ivuxolimab. All receptors come from an adult with an advanced solid tumor such as melanoma, head and neck, liver or kidney cancer.

This clone was seen a single time. The same CDR3 is also encoded by other DNA sequences in this sample. The chain has TRBV2 and TRBJ1-1; unclear D gene. V gave up 6 bases and J gave up 6 bases, with 14 bases separating them. The length of the CDR3 is 13 residues. The germline CDR1 and CDR2 sequences are SNHLY and FYNNEI. The CDR3 DNA is TGTGCCAGCAGGCGGATCGGGAGGGCTGAAGCTTTCTTT. Amino acids: CASRRIGRAEAFF.

This sequence joins TRBV6-5 and TRBJ1-4; D unresolved. CDR3 size: 14 residues. The germline gives CDR1 MNHEY, CDR2 SVGAGI. Deletions cut 6 bases from V and 3 bases from J, with 11 bases between. CDR3 protein: CASRPVAANEKLFF. The DNA of the CDR3 is TGTGCCAGCAGGCCGGTAGCGGCTAATGAAAAACTGTTTTTT.

The chain combines TRBV6-6 with TRBJ1-2; D might be TRBD1 (6 bases). Germline lookup yields CDR1 MNHNY and CDR2 SVGAGI (reference sequence). The V end was cut by 0 bases, the J end by 2 bases, with 13 bases between. The CDR3 runs 16 residues. The DNA of the CDR3 is TGTGCCAGCAGTTACTCCGGGGGGGCAAAGAACTATGGCTACACCTTC. It is translated as CASSYSGGAKNYGYTF.

V gene TRBV18 combines with J gene TRBJ2-1; TRBD2 aligns across 12 bases. This CDR3 is built from 14 residues. CDR1 and CDR2 (germline): KGHSH, LQKENI. V lost 3 bases to trimming and J lost 6 bases; unmatched junction nucleotides: 0. CDR3 DNA sequence: TGTGCCAGCTCACCGGGACTAGCGGGCAATGAGCAGTTCTTC. It codes for CASSPGLAGNEQFF.

The chain is built from TRBV29-1 and TRBJ2-1, with 7 bases aligning to TRBD1. Unmatched junction bases numbered 8, after V lost 5 bases and J lost 13 bases. The CDR3 has 11 amino acids. Per the germline V gene, CDR1 is SQVTM and CDR2 is ANQGSEA. Here the CDR3 reads CSVPRTGNQFF. CDR3 bases: TGCAGCGTTCCGAGGACAGGAAACCAGTTCTTC.

This clone was counted only a few times. The rearrangement uses TRBV2 and TRBJ1-1; D is uncertain. The V end lost 7 bases, the J end lost 0 bases, and 9 bases lay between the germline ends. CDR1 is SNHLY, CDR2 FYNNEI, per germline. The CDR3 is made up of 13 amino acids. In nucleotides, the CDR3 is TGTGCCAGCACCGGGCCGTTGAACACTGAAGCTTTCTTT. It is translated as CASTGPLNTEAFF.